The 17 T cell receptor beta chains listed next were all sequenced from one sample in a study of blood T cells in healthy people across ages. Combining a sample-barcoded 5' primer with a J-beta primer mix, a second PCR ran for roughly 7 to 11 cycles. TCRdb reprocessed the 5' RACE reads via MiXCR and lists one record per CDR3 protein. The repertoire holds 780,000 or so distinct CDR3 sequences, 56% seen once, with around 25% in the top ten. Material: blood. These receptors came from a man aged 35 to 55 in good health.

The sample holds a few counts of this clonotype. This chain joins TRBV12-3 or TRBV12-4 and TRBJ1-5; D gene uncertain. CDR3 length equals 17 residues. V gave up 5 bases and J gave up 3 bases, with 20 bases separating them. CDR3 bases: TGTGCCAGCAGTCCCGAGGATGTTTGGACGCACAATCAGCCCCAGCATTTT. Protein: CASSPEDVWTHNQPQHF.

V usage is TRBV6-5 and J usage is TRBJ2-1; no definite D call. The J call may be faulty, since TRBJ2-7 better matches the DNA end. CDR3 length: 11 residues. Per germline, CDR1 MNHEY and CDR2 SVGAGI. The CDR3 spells CASSYLNEQYF. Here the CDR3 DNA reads TGTGCCAGCAGTTACCTTAATGAGCAGTACTTC.

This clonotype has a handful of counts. The CDR3 nucleotides read TGTGCCACCAGTGATGAGGGGCGAGAGACCCAGTACTTC. Encoded protein: CATSDEGRETQYF. The chain employs TRBV24-1 and TRBJ2-5; the D gene could be TRBD1 or TRBD2 (5 bases each). V shed 3 bases and J shed 4 bases, with 8 bases lying between them. CDR1 and CDR2 (germline): KGHDR, SFDVKD. CDR3 size: 13 residues.

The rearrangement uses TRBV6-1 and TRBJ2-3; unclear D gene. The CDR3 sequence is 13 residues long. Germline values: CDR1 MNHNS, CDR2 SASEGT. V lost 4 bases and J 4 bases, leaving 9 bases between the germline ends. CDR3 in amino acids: CASSGYPSDTQYF. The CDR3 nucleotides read TGTGCCAGCAGTGGTTACCCTTCAGATACGCAGTATTTT.

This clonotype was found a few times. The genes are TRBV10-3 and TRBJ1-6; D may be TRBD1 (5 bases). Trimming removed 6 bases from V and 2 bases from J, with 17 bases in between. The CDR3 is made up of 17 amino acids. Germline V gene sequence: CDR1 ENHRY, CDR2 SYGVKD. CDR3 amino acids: CAISTDGTGTYNSPLHF. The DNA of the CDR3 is TGTGCCATCAGCACGGACGGGACCGGGACCTATAATTCACCCCTCCACTTT.

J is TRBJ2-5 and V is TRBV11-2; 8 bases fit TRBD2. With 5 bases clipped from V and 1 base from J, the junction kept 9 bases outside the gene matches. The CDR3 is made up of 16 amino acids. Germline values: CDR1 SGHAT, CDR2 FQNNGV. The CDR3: CASSPIGSGAQETQYF. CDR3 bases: TGTGCCAGCAGCCCTATTGGTAGCGGGGCCCAAGAGACCCAGTACTTC.

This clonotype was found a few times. As DNA, the CDR3 is TGTGCCAGCAGTAAAAGCAGGGACCGAATTCCGTTAGCCAAAAACATTCAGTACTTC. Translating gives CASSKSRDRIPLAKNIQYF. The chain joins TRBV12-3 or TRBV12-4 to TRBJ2-4; either TRBD1 or TRBD2 may supply D (5 bases each). The CDR3 length is 19 residues. Deletions cut 5 bases from V and 0 bases from J, with 23 bases between.

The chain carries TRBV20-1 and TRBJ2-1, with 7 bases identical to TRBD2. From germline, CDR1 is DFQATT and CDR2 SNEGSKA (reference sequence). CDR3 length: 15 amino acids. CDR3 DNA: TGCAATGTCGCCGAAGGGAGGGGCCTCTACAATGAGCAGTTCTTC. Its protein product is CNVAEGRGLYNEQFF.

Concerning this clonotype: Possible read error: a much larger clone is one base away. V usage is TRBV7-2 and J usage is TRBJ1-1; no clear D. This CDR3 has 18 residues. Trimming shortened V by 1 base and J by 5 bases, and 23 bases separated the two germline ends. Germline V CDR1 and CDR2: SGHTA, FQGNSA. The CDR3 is CASSLDTHKSWQNTEAFF. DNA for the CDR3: TGTGCCAGCAGCTTAGATACCCATAAATCTTGGCAAAATACTGAAGCTTTCTTT.

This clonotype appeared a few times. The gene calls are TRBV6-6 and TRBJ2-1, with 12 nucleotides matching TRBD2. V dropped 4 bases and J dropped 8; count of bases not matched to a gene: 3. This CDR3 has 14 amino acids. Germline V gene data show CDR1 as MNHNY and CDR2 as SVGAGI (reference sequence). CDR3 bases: TGTGCCAGCAGTTTGACTAGCGGGGGCTATGAGCAGTTCTTC. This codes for CASSLTSGGYEQFF.

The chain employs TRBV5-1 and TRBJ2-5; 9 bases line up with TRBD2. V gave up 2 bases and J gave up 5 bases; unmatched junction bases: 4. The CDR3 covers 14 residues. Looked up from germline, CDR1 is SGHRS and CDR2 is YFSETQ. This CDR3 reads CASSFSTSGETQYF. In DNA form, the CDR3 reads TGCGCCAGCAGCTTTTCAACTAGCGGGGAGACCCAGTACTTC. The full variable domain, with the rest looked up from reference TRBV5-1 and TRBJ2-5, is KAGVTQTPRYLIKTRGQQVTLSCSPISGHRSVSWYQQTPGQGLQFLFEYFSETQRNKGNFPGRFSGRQFSNSRSEMNVSTLELGDSALYLCASSFSTSGETQYFGPGTRLLVL.

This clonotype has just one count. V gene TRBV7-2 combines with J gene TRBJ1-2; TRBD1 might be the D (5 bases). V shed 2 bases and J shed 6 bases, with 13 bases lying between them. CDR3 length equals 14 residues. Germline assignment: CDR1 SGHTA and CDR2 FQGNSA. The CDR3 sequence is CASSLTRVGDGYTF. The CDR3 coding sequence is TGTGCCAGCAGCTTAACCCGAGTAGGGGATGGCTACACCTTC.

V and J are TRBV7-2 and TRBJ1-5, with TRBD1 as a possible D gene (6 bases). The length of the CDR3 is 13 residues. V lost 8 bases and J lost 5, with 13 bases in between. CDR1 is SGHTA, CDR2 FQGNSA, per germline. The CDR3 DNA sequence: TGTGCCAGCGGCCTACAGGGTCATCAGCCCCAGCATTTT. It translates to CASGLQGHQPQHF.

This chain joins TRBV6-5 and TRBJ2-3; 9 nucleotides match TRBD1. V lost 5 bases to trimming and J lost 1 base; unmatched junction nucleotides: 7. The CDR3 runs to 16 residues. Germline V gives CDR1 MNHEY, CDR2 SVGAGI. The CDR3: CASSPLGDRGTDTQYF. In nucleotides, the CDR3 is TGTGCCAGCAGTCCTTTGGGGGACAGGGGCACAGATACGCAGTATTTT.

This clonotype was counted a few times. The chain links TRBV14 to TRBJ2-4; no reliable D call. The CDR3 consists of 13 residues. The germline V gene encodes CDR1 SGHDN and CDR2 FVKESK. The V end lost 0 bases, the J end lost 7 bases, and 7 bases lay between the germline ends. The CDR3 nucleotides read TGTGCCAGCAGCCAAGACGAAAGGAACATTCAGTACTTC. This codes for CASSQDERNIQYF. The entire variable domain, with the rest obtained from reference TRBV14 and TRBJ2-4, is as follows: EAGVTQFPSHSVIEKGQTVTLRCDPISGHDNLYWYRRVMGKEIKFLLHFVKESKQDESGMPNNRFLAERTGGTYSTLKVQPAELEDSGVYFCASSQDERNIQYFGAGTRLSVL.

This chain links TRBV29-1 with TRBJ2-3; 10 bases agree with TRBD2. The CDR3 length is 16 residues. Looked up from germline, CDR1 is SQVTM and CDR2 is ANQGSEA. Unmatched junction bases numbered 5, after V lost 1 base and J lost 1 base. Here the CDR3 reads CSVEGLGLACTDTQYF. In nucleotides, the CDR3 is TGCAGCGTTGAAGGCCTGGGACTAGCGTGCACAGATACGCAGTATTTT.

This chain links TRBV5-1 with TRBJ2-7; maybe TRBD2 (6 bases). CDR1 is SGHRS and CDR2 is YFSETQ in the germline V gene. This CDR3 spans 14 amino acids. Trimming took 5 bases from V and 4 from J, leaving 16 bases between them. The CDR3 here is CASSYGTENYEQYF. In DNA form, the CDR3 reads TGCGCCAGCAGTTACGGGACTGAAAATTACGAGCAGTACTTC. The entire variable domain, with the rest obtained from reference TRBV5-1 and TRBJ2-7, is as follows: KAGVTQTPRYLIKTRGQQVTLSCSPISGHRSVSWYQQTPGQGLQFLFEYFSETQRNKGNFPGRFSGRQFSNSRSEMNVSTLELGDSALYLCASSYGTENYEQYFGPGTRLTVT.